Listed here are 8 T cell receptor beta chains from one sample, sequenced in a study of T-cell memory formation after mild COVID-19. TCRdb recomputed calls from the 5' RACE reads with MiXCR, one row per CDR3 protein. The data show some 180,000 distinct CDR3 sequences, 10% to 15% seen once. The sequenced material came from PBMCs or a T cell subset sorted from them (not recorded which). Source of these receptors: a man between 18 and 35 years old who had mild COVID-19 (a few samples of this study predate the infection). Cell type and time point are not known.

This chain joins TRBV5-1 and TRBJ1-1; D is perhaps TRBD1 (5 bases). CDR1 and CDR2 from the germline V gene are SGHRS and YFSETQ. The CDR3 extends over 16 amino acids. V was pared by 4 bases and J by 1 base, with 17 bases between. The CDR3 coding sequence is TGCGCCAGCAGCCCCTCACGCGGGACGGGGAACACTGAAGCTTTCTTT. This encodes CASSPSRGTGNTEAFF.

The V and J genes are TRBV9 and TRBJ1-3, with 11 positions matching TRBD1. Per the germline V gene, CDR1 is SGDLS and CDR2 is YYNGEE. The CDR3 extends over 17 amino acids. V dropped 0 bases and J dropped 2; count of bases not matched to a gene: 4. The CDR3 sequence: CASSVDAGQGAGNTIYF. The CDR3 nucleotides read TGTGCCAGCAGCGTAGACGCGGGACAGGGGGCTGGAAACACCATATATTTT.

This clonotype has more than one count but fewer than ten. This sequence joins TRBV5-5 and TRBJ2-3, with 7 positions matching TRBD1. This CDR3 comprises 15 residues. The junction had 9 bases not matched to a gene; V was cut back by 4 bases and J by 4 bases. Germline assignment: CDR1 SGHKS and CDR2 YYEKEE (reference sequence). CDR3 in amino acids: CASSPFRQGPDTQYF. For the CDR3, the DNA is TGTGCCAGCAGCCCATTTAGACAGGGCCCAGATACGCAGTATTTT.

There are a few counts of this clonotype. The J gene is TRBJ2-3, the V gene TRBV7-2; TRBD1 might be the D (6 bases). The CDR3 contains 14 residues. V dropped 4 bases and J dropped 3 bases, with 11 bases sitting between them. From germline, CDR1 is SGHTA and CDR2 FQGNSA. CDR3 bases: TGTGCCAGCAGCTATAGACAGGAGACAGATACGCAGTATTTT. Translating it yields CASSYRQETDTQYF.

At least ten counts were recorded for this clonotype. A read error may produce the germline difference seen at one junction end. The chain combines TRBV7-2 with TRBJ2-3, with D perhaps matching TRBD2 (5 bases). The CDR3 is made up of 12 amino acids. Germline CDR1 is SGHTA and CDR2 is FQGNSA. The CDR3 nucleotides are TGTGCCAGCAGCCTAGCCACAGATACGCAGTATTTT. It translates to CASSLATDTQYF.

This clonotype was detected many times. V and J are TRBV7-9 and TRBJ1-4; 8 bases fit TRBD1. Germline CDR1 and CDR2: SEHNR and FQNEAQ (reference sequence). This CDR3 contains 13 residues. Unmatched junction bases numbered 3, after V lost 5 bases and J lost 7 bases. CDR3 DNA: TGTGCCAGCAGCACACAGGGGGGTGAAAAACTGTTTTTT. Amino acids: CASSTQGGEKLFF.

The table lists this clonotype with a few counts. The chain couples TRBV7-2 to TRBJ1-6; the D is unclear. This CDR3 is 12 amino acids long. Trimming removed 5 bases at V and 4 bases at J, with 3 bases between. Germline assignment: CDR1 SGHTA and CDR2 FQGNSA. The CDR3 region is CASSHYNSPLHF. The CDR3 DNA follows: TGTGCCAGCAGCCATTATAATTCACCCCTCCACTTT.

The chain links TRBV5-1 to TRBJ2-1, with 8 bases matching TRBD1. CDR1 is SGHRS and CDR2 is YFSETQ in the germline V gene. The CDR3 covers 14 residues. The V and J ends lost 2 bases and 8 bases, in that order; junction bases with no gene match: 6. CDR3 loop: CASSLLGQEDEQFF. The CDR3 DNA reads as TGCGCCAGCAGCTTACTGGGACAGGAGGATGAGCAGTTCTTC.